This T cell receptor beta chain was recorded in a study of identical twins. The table lists this clonotype with a few counts. TCRdb reprocessed the 5' RACE reads with MiXCR, giving one entry per CDR3 protein. The sample has around 1.7 million distinct CDR3 sequences; about 31% are singletons. Among all donors, each was a healthy Caucasian. The sequenced sample consisted of cord blood. This TCR was recovered from a newborn girl in good health.

CDR3 sequence reads: CASSPLFPQGKTEAFF. The CDR3 DNA sequence: TGTGCCAGCAGCCCTCTATTCCCCCAGGGGAAAACTGAAGCTTTCTTT. The gene calls are TRBV5-6 and TRBJ1-1; a weak D match, TRBD1 (6 bases). The germline V gene has CDR1 SGHDT and CDR2 YYEEEE. The length of the CDR3 is 16 residues. V was trimmed by 4 bases and J by 5 bases, leaving 21 bases between them.